Shown below are 27 T cell receptor beta chains from a single sample sequenced in a study of blood T cell repertoires in COVID-19. Sequenced by immunoSEQ multiplex PCR; TCRdb stores in-frame clones only, minus some. The sample includes 11,000 to 15,000 clones, under 90% of them seen just once. Input material: peripheral blood. Source of these receptors: a woman in her sixties with acute or convalescent COVID-19.

The chain links TRBV15 to TRBJ2-5, with 8 nucleotides matching TRBD1. CDR1 is LNHNV and CDR2 is YYDKDF in the germline V gene (reference sequence). Trimming removed 5 bases from V and 5 bases from J; junction bases left unmatched: 4. The CDR3 length is 13 residues. CDR3: CATSGQGGETQYF. The CDR3 DNA reads TGTGCCACCAGCGGACAGGGTGGGGAGACCCAGTACTTC.

This clone was seen just once. This rearrangement joins TRBV6-6 to TRBJ1-3; perhaps TRBD1 as D (5 bases). Germline-derived CDR1 and CDR2 are MNHNY and SVGAGI (reference sequence). The CDR3 has 14 residues. V gave up 4 bases and J gave up 4 bases, with 11 bases separating them. Written as DNA, the CDR3 is TGTGCCAGCAGTTCCGGGACTACAGGAAACACCATATATTTT. It codes for CASSSGTTGNTIYF.

This clone was observed once. This chain joins TRBV4-3 and TRBJ2-7; D is perhaps TRBD2 (5 bases). V was pared by 0 bases and J by 4 bases, with 25 bases between. In germline, CDR1 is LGHNA, CDR2 YSLEER. The CDR3 spans 19 residues. The CDR3 loop reads CASSQETIRRVGRGYEQYF. In DNA, the CDR3 is TGCGCCAGCAGCCAAGAAACCATCCGACGTGTGGGGAGAGGGTACGAGCAGTACTTC.

The chain uses TRBV15 and TRBJ2-3; 7 bases are a match to TRBD1. Germline lookup yields CDR1 LNHNV and CDR2 YYDKDF (reference sequence). The CDR3 loop spans 15 amino acids. The junction had 2 bases not matched to a gene; V was cut back by 0 bases and J by 2 bases. CDR3 sequence reads: CATSRDRGLTDTQYF. CDR3 nucleotide sequence: TGTGCCACCAGCAGAGATAGGGGGCTCACAGATACGCAGTATTTT.

This chain connects TRBV18 to TRBJ2-1; no firm D call. The germline V gene encodes CDR1 KGHSH and CDR2 LQKENI. V lost 2 bases and J lost 8, with 10 bases in between. This CDR3 comprises 13 residues. The CDR3 is CASSPYSQDEQFF. CDR3 nucleotide sequence: TGTGCCAGCTCACCATATTCCCAGGATGAGCAGTTCTTC. Based on the CDR3 plus reference TRBV18 and TRBJ2-1, the full variable domain is NAGVMQNPRHLVRRRGQEARLRCSPMKGHSHVYWYRQLPEEGLKFMVYLQKENIIDESGMPKERFSAEFPKEGPSILRIQQVVRGDSAAYFCASSPYSQDEQFFGPGTRLTVL.

This sequence joins TRBV19 and TRBJ2-5; 8 bases are a match to TRBD1. V trimming: 5 bases; J trimming: 5 bases; junction bases outside the gene matches: 16. This CDR3 is built from 17 residues. Per the germline V gene, CDR1 is LNHDA and CDR2 is SQIVND (reference sequence). The CDR3: CASSQGFVWTGFETQYF. The CDR3 nucleotides are TGTGCCAGTAGTCAGGGGTTTGTATGGACAGGGTTCGAGACCCAGTACTTC.

The chain recombines TRBV20-1 with TRBJ2-5, with TRBD2 matching 9 bases. Per germline, CDR1 DFQATT and CDR2 SNEGSKA (reference sequence). After removal of 3 bases from V and 1 base from J, the junction contained 6 bases not matched to a gene. The CDR3 spans 15 residues. CDR3 region: CSASLRLAVQETQYF. CDR3 DNA sequence: TGCAGTGCTAGTTTGCGACTAGCGGTCCAAGAGACCCAGTACTTC.

There are a few counts of this clone. This likely came from a read error, as a far larger clone is one base away. The rearrangement links TRBV2 to TRBJ2-7, with unresolved D. This CDR3 is 11 amino acids long. CDR1 is SNHLY and CDR2 is FYNNEI in the germline V gene. Trimming took off 6 bases at V and 3 bases at J, with 6 bases between the two ends. For the CDR3, the DNA is TGTGCCAGCAGCTTTTTCTACGAGCAGTACTTC. Its translation: CASSFFYEQYF.

This clone was detected a few times. This chain connects TRBV6-6 to TRBJ2-7; D possibly corresponds to TRBD2 (6 bases). The CDR3 contains 13 residues. Germline CDR1 is MNHNY and CDR2 is SVGAGI (reference sequence). The V and J ends lost 7 bases and 2 bases respectively, with 12 bases between them. The CDR3 spells CASMAGGAYEQYF. As DNA, the CDR3 is TGTGCCAGCATGGCCGGGGGAGCCTACGAGCAGTACTTC.

The genes are TRBV13 and TRBJ2-1; 10 bases match TRBD2. V was clipped by 5 bases and J by 12 bases; unmatched bases: 13. Germline V gene sequence: CDR1 PRHDT, CDR2 FYEKMQ (reference sequence). The CDR3 covers 15 residues. The CDR3 region has the DNA TGTGCCAGCAGCCCCCCCAGCGGGGGGGCCCGGGTGCAGTTCTTC. Residues: CASSPPSGGARVQFF. Combining the CDR3 with reference TRBV13 and TRBJ2-1 gives the whole variable domain AAGVIQSPRHLIKEKRETATLKCYPIPRHDTVYWYQQGPGQDPQFLISFYEKMQSDKGSIPDRFSAQQFSDYHSELNMSSLELGDSALYFCASSPPSGGARVQFFGPGTRLTVL.

This chain connects TRBV5-1 to TRBJ2-1, with D tentatively TRBD1 (6 bases). Germline values: CDR1 SGHRS, CDR2 YFSETQ. The CDR3 spans 14 residues. V lost 2 bases and J 13 bases, leaving 19 bases between the germline ends. CDR3 sequence: CASSLWGQGVGQFF. As DNA, the CDR3 is TGCGCCAGCAGCTTATGGGGGCAAGGGGTTGGTCAGTTCTTC.

V gene TRBV5-1 combines with J gene TRBJ2-7, with TRBD1 as a possible D gene (5 bases). Germline loops: CDR1 SGHRS, CDR2 YFSETQ. The length of the CDR3 is 15 residues. The V end lost 3 bases, the J end lost 3 bases, and 16 bases lay between the germline ends. CDR3 sequence (DNA): TGCGCCAGCAGCTCTGGGTGGGCAGGGTACTACGAGCAGTACTTC. Encoded protein: CASSSGWAGYYEQYF.

The J gene is TRBJ1-1, the V gene TRBV5-1; the match to TRBD1 covers 7 bases. Germline assignment: CDR1 SGHRS and CDR2 YFSETQ. After removal of 4 bases from V and 3 bases from J, the junction contained 12 bases not matched to a gene. The CDR3 runs 16 residues. The CDR3 protein is CASSLRQGGRDTEAFF. Written as DNA, the CDR3 is TGCGCCAGCAGCCTACGACAGGGCGGGCGGGACACTGAAGCTTTCTTT.

The gene calls are TRBV5-1 and TRBJ2-5, with 10 bases aligning to TRBD2. Germline V gene data show CDR1 as SGHRS and CDR2 as YFSETQ. The V segment lost 2 bases and the J segment 1 base; nucleotides outside the gene matches: 5. The CDR3 contains 16 residues. The CDR3 coding sequence is TGCGCCAGCAGCTTCTTAGCGGGGGGTCTCCAAGAGACCCAGTACTTC. Translating it yields CASSFLAGGLQETQYF.

This clone has a single count. The V call is TRBV2, the J call TRBJ1-4; D is perhaps TRBD1 (6 bases). The CDR3 consists of 16 residues. V lost 6 bases and J 0 bases, leaving 14 bases between the germline ends. Germline V lookup: CDR1 SNHLY, CDR2 FYNNEI. In nucleotides, the CDR3 is TGTGCCAGCAGAGAAACTCAGGGGACAACTAATGAAAAACTGTTTTTT. Its translation: CASRETQGTTNEKLFF.

The rearrangement links TRBV5-1 to TRBJ2-1; 14 nucleotides align to TRBD2. The germline gives CDR1 SGHRS, CDR2 YFSETQ. CDR3 length: 18 amino acids. V shed 3 bases, J shed 4 bases, and the junction held 9 bases outside the gene matches. In nucleotides, the CDR3 is TGCGCCAGCAGCTCCCCGACTAGCGGGGGGGCGGGTTACAATGAGCAGTTCTTC. It specifies CASSSPTSGGAGYNEQFF.

The gene calls are TRBV28 and TRBJ2-7, with 8 bases matching TRBD1. The CDR3 contains 14 residues. V lost 5 bases, J lost 2 bases, and 5 bases stayed unmatched. Germline loops: CDR1 MDHEN, CDR2 SYDVKM. CDR3 coding DNA: TGTGCCAGCAGTACTGGGGACAGGCCCTACGAGCAGTACTTC. It codes for CASSTGDRPYEQYF. Complete variable domain (other parts from reference TRBV28 and TRBJ2-7): DVKVTQSSRYLVKRTGEKVFLECVQDMDHENMFWYRQDPGLGLRLIYFSYDVKMKEKGDIPEGYSVSREKKERFSLILESASTNQTSMYLCASSTGDRPYEQYFGPGTRLTVT.

The chain couples TRBV11-2 to TRBJ2-2; 9 bases map to TRBD1. This CDR3 has 14 amino acids. The J segment lost 5 bases and the V segment lost 4 bases, leaving 2 bases of the junction unmatched. The germline CDR1 and CDR2 sequences are SGHAT and FQNNGV. This chain's CDR3 is CASSSDRGTGELFF. In DNA, the CDR3 is TGTGCCAGCAGCTCGGACAGGGGAACCGGGGAGCTGTTTTTT.

The gene calls are TRBV30 and TRBJ1-1; D perhaps matches TRBD1 (5 bases). Germline V lookup: CDR1 GTSNPN, CDR2 SVGIG (reference sequence). This CDR3 has 13 amino acids. V lost 3 bases and J lost 1, with 9 bases in between. CDR3 residues: CAWRFGGNTEAFF. The CDR3 DNA reads as TGTGCCTGGAGGTTCGGGGGGAACACTGAAGCTTTCTTT.

The rearrangement links TRBV27 to TRBJ2-7, with TRBD2 matching 7 bases. V trimming: 5 bases; J trimming: 0 bases; junction bases outside the gene matches: 10. The CDR3 totals 16 residues. Germline assignment: CDR1 MNHEY and CDR2 SMNVEV (reference sequence). CDR3 sequence reads: CASSEGRGFLSYEQYF. The CDR3 DNA reads as TGTGCCAGCAGTGAGGGGAGGGGCTTCCTCTCCTACGAGCAGTACTTC.

This clone was seen a single time. V and J are TRBV9 and TRBJ1-6, with unresolved D. The ends were cut back, 0 bases at V and 6 bases at J, with 10 bases in the middle. The germline CDR1 and CDR2 sequences are SGDLS and YYNGEE. The CDR3 is 15 residues long. The CDR3 sequence is CASSVGGAVNSPLHF. The CDR3 nucleotides are TGTGCCAGCAGCGTAGGAGGTGCCGTTAATTCACCCCTCCACTTT. Full variable domain (remainder filled in from reference TRBV9 and TRBJ1-6): DSGVTQTPKHLITATGQRVTLRCSPRSGDLSVYWYQQSLDQGLQFLIQYYNGEERAKGNILERFSAQQFPDLHSELNLSSLELGDSALYFCASSVGGAVNSPLHFGNGTRLTVT.

The chain has TRBV10-2 and TRBJ1-1; weak D call: TRBD1 (5 bases). CDR1 and CDR2 from the germline V gene are WSHSY and SAAADI. The V and J ends lost 3 bases and 1 base respectively, with 9 bases between them. The CDR3 covers 14 residues. The CDR3 nucleotides read TGCGCCAGCAGTGATTCTGACAGGAACACTGAAGCTTTCTTT. Its protein product is CASSDSDRNTEAFF.

This chain connects TRBV5-6 to TRBJ1-6, with D possibly matching TRBD1 (5 bases). Between the trimmed V and J ends, which lost 2 bases and 0 bases, there was a span of 15 bases. Per the germline V gene, CDR1 is SGHDT and CDR2 is YYEEEE. There are 18 residues in the CDR3. In DNA form, the CDR3 reads TGTGCCAGCAGCTTCAAGGGGCTCCATAGCTCCTATAATTCACCCCTCCACTTT. Its protein product is CASSFKGLHSSYNSPLHF.

The chain is built from TRBV6-2 or TRBV6-3 and TRBJ1-5, with 7 nucleotides matching TRBD1. The CDR3 extends over 15 amino acids. J lost 4 bases, V lost 1 base, and 4 bases had no gene match. Per the germline V gene, CDR1 is MNHEY and CDR2 is SVGEGT. The DNA of the CDR3 is TGTGCCAGCAGTTACTGGGACAGCTGGAATCAGCCCCAGCATTTT. It specifies CASSYWDSWNQPQHF.

The chain is built from TRBV6-5 and TRBJ2-2, with D perhaps TRBD1 (5 bases). Germline V gives CDR1 MNHEY, CDR2 SVGAGI. This CDR3 is built from 16 residues. Trimming stripped 4 bases from V and 3 bases from J, with 15 bases between. The CDR3 nucleotides read TGTGCCAGCAGTTCATACGGATCGACAGACACCGGGGAGCTGTTTTTT. Residues: CASSSYGSTDTGELFF.

The chain is built from TRBV6-4 and TRBJ2-1, with 7 nucleotides matching TRBD1. The CDR3 runs 15 residues. Germline V gene lookup returns CDR1 MRHNA and CDR2 SNTAGT. Unmatched junction bases numbered 8, after V lost 6 bases and J lost 3 bases. The CDR3 region is CASSPTGTDYNEQFF. CDR3 coding DNA: TGTGCCAGCAGCCCCACCGGGACAGACTACAATGAGCAGTTCTTC.

The chain combines TRBV27 with TRBJ1-2, with 9 bases fitting TRBD1. Germline V gene data show CDR1 as MNHEY and CDR2 as SMNVEV (reference sequence). The CDR3 sequence is 15 residues long. The ends lost 7 bases at V and 4 bases at J; junction bases unmatched: 10. CDR3 in amino acids: CASIALGQGPYGYTF. The CDR3 coding sequence is TGTGCCAGCATCGCCTTGGGACAGGGCCCCTATGGCTACACCTTC.